This T cell receptor beta chain derives from a study of T-cell reconstitution after alpha-beta-depleted transplantation in children. The CDR3 covers 19 residues. Trimming cost V 3 bases and J 2 bases; bases outside gene matches: 14. Germline CDR1 LGHNA, CDR2 YNFKEQ. Unique molecular identifiers were incorporated when the TCRbeta library was constructed. TCRdb used MiXCR to reprocess the PCR reads, holding one entry per CDR3 protein. This sample carries roughly 500,000 distinct CDR3 sequences, about 30% of them seen once, and the ten largest clones take roughly 2.5%. The sequence came from a human donor who donated a stem cell graft to a child with aplastic anemia. This chain uses TRBV4-2 with TRBJ2-3; 10 bases map to TRBD2. This specimen was PBMCs from the stem cell graft donor, taken from the stem cell graft. CDR3 amino acids: CASSQSPWASGRPTDTQYF. CDR3 nucleotide sequence: TGTGCCAGCAGCCAGAGCCCCTGGGCTAGCGGGAGACCCACAGATACGCAGTATTTT.